This entry lists 2 T cell receptor beta chains sequenced from one sample in a study of early T cells in non-severe SARS-CoV-2 infection. TCRdb analysed the 5' RACE reads with MiXCR anew, one entry per CDR3 protein. This sample carries tens of thousands of distinct CDR3 sequences, about 12% of them seen once, and the ten largest clones take roughly 4.5%. The sample here was whole blood, taken at baseline. The source of these receptors is an adult who was a healthcare worker with PCR-confirmed SARS-CoV-2 infection or an uninfected control (not recorded which).

The V call is TRBV4-2, the J call TRBJ2-5; D might be TRBD1 (6 bases). The CDR3 is 14 residues long. Trimming cost V 3 bases and J 5 bases, with 13 bases left between them. Germline CDR1 is LGHNA and CDR2 is YNFKEQ. The CDR3 loop is CASSQPDSPETQYF. The CDR3 DNA is TGTGCCAGCAGCCAGCCGGACAGCCCGGAGACCCAGTACTTC.

In its sample, this clonotype was seen a few times. This chain links TRBV9 with TRBJ2-2; TRBD1 matches 7 bases. Trimming at V came to 0 bases and at J to 7 bases, leaving 9 bases not matched to a gene. Germline V lookup: CDR1 SGDLS, CDR2 YYNGEE. The CDR3 is 16 residues long. The CDR3 bases are TGTGCCAGCAGCGTAGTCCCCGGGACAGTGATCGGGGAGCTGTTTTTT. This translates into CASSVVPGTVIGELFF.